This T cell receptor (beta chain) comes out of a study of blood T cell repertoires in COVID-19 (dated by TCRdb to about 2020). Notes on the research overall: Collaborator samples came from the United States, Italy and Spain and covered acute and convalescent phases of COVID-19. The material from the prospective study consisted of cDNA or gDNA derived from T cells, B-cell-depleted T cells, or PBMCs. The repertoires were made available in a free public database intended to serve as a resource for research on the immune response to SARS-CoV-2. The samples were drawn from the first 160 participants of the ongoing ImmuneRACE study and from roughly 1,300 subjects provided by 6 global collaborators. HLA class I and class II types, where available, came from metadata supplied by the sample provider rather than from assay-based typing. Subjects who had been exposed to COVID-19, were actively infected with it, or had recovered from it provided the deeply sampled blood TCRbeta repertoires that made up the dataset. The sample metadata nearly always contained a de-identified subject ID, COVID-19 status, age in years and sex. The investigation overall reported the following: The amount of clinical and demographic metadata varied by source and participant and was provided uncurated.

In the prospective study, participants were about 18 to 89 years old, resided in 24 geographic areas of the United States, and were enrolled through a virtual design. Cohort assignment in the prospective study relied on participant-reported clinical history from a screening survey and a study questionnaire. Recovered participants in ImmuneRACE Cohort 3 were defined by two consecutive negative NP/OP PCR tests, clearance by a healthcare professional, or resolution of symptoms. In the prospective study, whole blood, serum and a nasopharyngeal or oropharyngeal swab were collected from each participant by mobile phlebotomists. Prospective study participants could optionally give additional blood draws and questionnaires over an approximately two-month period. Before DNA extraction, blood samples from the prospective study were shipped at room temperature or frozen. TCRbeta CDR3 regions were amplified from genomic DNA by means of the immunoSEQ Assay, a bias-controlled multiplex PCR. The study's own analysis went as follows. Nucleated cell counts per sample were estimated from amplification of reference gene primers within the assay. To quantify the absolute abundance of each unique TCRbeta CDR3 rearrangement, sequence reads were collapsed and filtered. For each sample, productive Simpson clonality was calculated by taking the square root of Simpson's diversity index across productive rearrangements. TCRdb obtained this table from immuneACCESS and retained in-frame rearrangements with V and J assigned. These tables miss some clones; where compared with another copy, unresolved V genes account for less than half of the shortfall, and the remainder is unexplained. V and J calls and clone size are as listed in that table; D and trimming were resolved from the DNA. The sample data list 220,000 or so clones, and around 88% of these were observed just once. Jointly, the top ten make up around 1.9% of the sample.

On this clone: The clone's antigen remains unknown. Base qualities were left out, and no much larger clone turns up one base away.

The source material was PBMCs or T cells enriched from blood (not recorded which). The clonotype comes from a woman between 45 and 60 years old who had recovered from COVID-19.

The CDR3 reads as follows: CASTKEVGGAGNTIYF. The DNA is as follows: TGTGCCAGCACCAAAGAGGTGGGGGGTGCTGGAAACACCATATATTTT. The rearranged segments are TRBV7-3 and TRBJ1-3, and the D gene may be TRBD1, 5 bases matching. V loses 7 bases of germline sequence and J loses 2 bases, and the interval between the two ends is 18 bases. Via the germline V gene, CDR1 is SGHTA and CDR2 FQGTGA. Spanning cysteine to phenylalanine, the CDR3 consists of 16 amino acids. The kept DNA is CDR3 alone, 48 bases in frame from the first base.